These 24 T cell receptor beta chains were all obtained from the same sample, sequenced in a study of Ad26.COV2.S vaccination and SARS-CoV-2 variants. The treatment denotes: roughly 19 received Ad26.COV2.S at low or high dose, single or two shots; roughly five received placebo; per-sample allocation not given. At day 63 after the first vaccine or placebo injection, samples were drawn. Clones were read by immunoSEQ multiplex PCR, and TCRdb kept only the in-frame ones, dropping some. Here the sample spans roughly 410,000 clones, approximately 83% being singletons. The specimen comprised peripheral blood, sampled in a trial of Ad26.COV2.S vaccine versus placebo. Receptors originate from a person aged 18-65 years who received the Ad26.COV2.S COVID-19 vaccine or a placebo.

This sequence joins TRBV6-5 and TRBJ2-4; D is unresolved. The CDR3 consists of 14 residues. V was pared by 8 bases and J by 3 bases, with 14 bases between. In germline, CDR1 is MNHEY, CDR2 SVGAGI. The CDR3 DNA sequence: TGTGCCAGCGCCTCCGTGATGGGCAAAAACATTCAGTACTTC. Protein: CASASVMGKNIQYF.

The chain links TRBV18 to TRBJ1-1; D gene uncertain. The CDR3 is 15 residues long. The germline V gene has CDR1 KGHSH and CDR2 LQKENI. V gave up 2 bases and J gave up 0 bases, with 10 bases separating them. The CDR3 sequence: CASSPGVKVNTEAFF. CDR3 sequence (DNA): TGTGCCAGCTCACCAGGAGTAAAGGTGAACACTGAAGCTTTCTTT.

This clone came up a few times. The rearrangement links TRBV7-3 to TRBJ1-1; D uncertain. Trimming removed 1 base at V and 1 base at J, with 7 bases between. The CDR3 consists of 14 residues. Germline lookup yields CDR1 SGHTA and CDR2 FQGTGA. Here the CDR3 reads CASSLSPSNTEAFF. CDR3 nucleotide sequence: TGTGCCAGCAGCTTAAGTCCTTCGAACACTGAAGCTTTCTTT.

This chain uses TRBV18 with TRBJ1-4, with TRBD1 matching over 7 bases. There are 14 residues in the CDR3. CDR1 and CDR2 (germline): KGHSH, LQKENI. Trimming removed 4 bases from V and 4 bases from J; junction bases left unmatched: 3. CDR3 in amino acids: CASSRGDSNEKLFF. The DNA of the CDR3 is TGTGCCAGCTCACGTGGGGACAGTAATGAAAAACTGTTTTTT.

The V call is TRBV5-1, the J call TRBJ2-7, with a possible D match to TRBD1 (6 bases). This CDR3 is 14 amino acids long. Trimming stripped 3 bases from V and 0 bases from J, with 10 bases between. Germline V lookup: CDR1 SGHRS, CDR2 YFSETQ. CDR3 amino acids: CASSSQGSSYEQYF. CDR3 DNA sequence: TGCGCCAGCAGCTCTCAGGGGAGCTCCTACGAGCAGTACTTC. Together with reference TRBV5-1 and TRBJ2-7, the CDR3 gives the full variable domain: KAGVTQTPRYLIKTRGQQVTLSCSPISGHRSVSWYQQTPGQGLQFLFEYFSETQRNKGNFPGRFSGRQFSNSRSEMNVSTLELGDSALYLCASSSQGSSYEQYFGPGTRLTVT.

The rearrangement uses TRBV6-1 and TRBJ2-7; 7 bases are a match to TRBD1. Germline V gene data show CDR1 as MNHNS and CDR2 as SASEGT. The CDR3 is made up of 16 amino acids. V lost 3 bases, J lost 4 bases, and 12 bases stayed unmatched. The CDR3, as DNA: TGTGCCAGCAGTGATACCCAAAGGGGGCGCCCATACGAGCAGTACTTC. Amino acid sequence: CASSDTQRGRPYEQYF.

This chain uses TRBV24-1 with TRBJ2-2; 8 bases line up with TRBD1. J gave up 6 bases and V 1 base, and 6 bases lay outside the gene matches. The CDR3 totals 16 residues. CDR1 is KGHDR and CDR2 is SFDVKD in the germline V gene. The DNA for the CDR3 is TGTGCCACCAGTGATTTCTCAGGGGGCGAGGCCGGGGAGCTGTTTTTT. Residues: CATSDFSGGEAGELFF.

V usage is TRBV2 and J usage is TRBJ1-6; D is perhaps TRBD1 (5 bases). Germline lookup yields CDR1 SNHLY and CDR2 FYNNEI. Between the trimmed V and J ends, which lost 6 bases and 9 bases, there was a span of 15 bases. The CDR3 covers 14 residues. The CDR3 DNA reads TGTGCCAGCAGGGAGCGGACAAGCGGTTCACCCCTCCACTTT. Translated: CASRERTSGSPLHF.

The chain's CDR3 is CASSRRGTRFFTGAFF. The CDR3 region has the DNA TGTGCCAGCAGCCGCCGCGGGACACGATTTTTCACGGGGGCTTTCTTT. The chain couples TRBV3-1 (or the pseudogene TRBV3-2) to TRBJ1-1; D possibly corresponds to TRBD1 (6 bases). V was trimmed by 4 bases and J by 11 bases, leaving 26 bases between them. Germline loops: CDR1 LGHDT, CDR2 YNNKEL (reference sequence). The CDR3 contains 16 residues.

This clone has just one count. The chain employs TRBV12-3 or TRBV12-4 and TRBJ2-5; 8 bases align to TRBD1. The CDR3 runs to 13 residues. Trimming removed 6 bases from V and 5 bases from J; junction bases left unmatched: 5. The CDR3 spells CASRMTGDETQYF. CDR3 coding DNA: TGTGCCAGCAGAATGACAGGGGACGAGACCCAGTACTTC.

The V call is TRBV4-3, the J call TRBJ2-5, with TRBD1 identical over 9 bases. The V gene end was trimmed by 3 bases and the J gene end by 7 bases; junction bases not matched to a gene: 3. The CDR3 contains 13 residues. Germline-derived CDR1 and CDR2 are LGHNA and YSLEER. The CDR3 DNA follows: TGCGCCAGCAGCCAGACAGGGGGGGGGACCCAGTACTTC. It encodes CASSQTGGGTQYF.

Only one count was recorded for this clone. The V gene is TRBV5-4, the J gene TRBJ2-5; TRBD1 might be the D (6 bases). V was cut by 0 bases and J by 2 bases, with 14 bases left in between. Germline V gene data show CDR1 as SGHNT and CDR2 as YYREEE (reference sequence). The length of the CDR3 is 16 residues. CDR3 residues: CASSLGTPRGQETQYF. In DNA form, the CDR3 reads TGTGCCAGCAGCTTGGGAACCCCTAGGGGGCAAGAGACCCAGTACTTC.

The CDR3 region has the DNA TGTGCCAGCAGTCTAAACCGGGGAAACACCATATATTTT. This sequence encodes CASSLNRGNTIYF. This chain uses TRBV6-2 or TRBV6-3 with TRBJ1-3; no reliable D call. This CDR3 has 13 residues. The V gene's germline CDR1 is MNHEY and CDR2 SVGEGT. V was pared by 5 bases and J by 4 bases, with 9 bases between.

This chain connects TRBV11-3 to TRBJ2-7; 8 bases align to TRBD2. There are 15 residues in the CDR3. Germline CDR1 is SGHNT and CDR2 is YENEEA. V lost 4 bases, J lost 2 bases, and 7 bases stayed unmatched. The CDR3 nucleotides read TGTGCCAGCAGCTCTCTAGCGGGCAGCCCCTACGAGCAGTACTTC. Protein sequence: CASSSLAGSPYEQYF. Based on the CDR3 plus reference TRBV11-3 and TRBJ2-7, the full variable domain is EAGVVQSPRYKIIEKKQPVAFWCNPISGHNTLYWYLQNLGQGPELLIRYENEEAVDDSQLPKDRFSAERLKGVDSTLKIQPAELGDSAVYLCASSSLAGSPYEQYFGPGTRLTVT.

The V call is TRBV19, the J call TRBJ2-7; 7 bases are a match to TRBD2. This CDR3 spans 13 amino acids. Germline CDR1 is LNHDA and CDR2 is SQIVND (reference sequence). Trimming at V came to 8 bases and at J to 6 bases, leaving 10 bases not matched to a gene. In DNA, the CDR3 is TGTGCCAGTTCATGGGGGGGAAAGGGCGAGCAGTACTTC. It encodes CASSWGGKGEQYF.

The chain joins TRBV6-4 to TRBJ1-2, with a possible D match to TRBD1 (5 bases). V lost 4 bases and J lost 3, with 12 bases in between. The germline V gene has CDR1 MRHNA and CDR2 SNTAGT. This CDR3 region has 14 residues. The CDR3 loop reads CASSAAEGDYGYTF. CDR3 in DNA: TGTGCCAGCAGTGCGGCGGAAGGGGACTATGGCTACACCTTC.

About this clone: This CDR3 is also generated by other DNA sequences in the sample. The chain employs TRBV3-1 (or the pseudogene TRBV3-2) and TRBJ2-3; D not resolved. The germline gives CDR1 LGHDT, CDR2 YNNKEL (reference sequence). Trimming left V 1 base short and J 6 bases short, with 8 bases between. The CDR3 runs 13 residues. Here the CDR3 reads CASSQGLADTQYF. The CDR3 DNA is TGTGCCAGCAGCCAAGGGTTGGCCGATACGCAGTATTTT.

The gene calls are TRBV5-1 and TRBJ2-1; tentatively, D is TRBD2 (6 bases). Germline lookup yields CDR1 SGHRS and CDR2 YFSETQ. This CDR3 contains 15 residues. V lost 0 bases and J 7 bases, leaving 14 bases between the germline ends. Written as DNA, the CDR3 is TGCGCCAGCAGCTTGGGGTCGGGAGTGCGGAATGAGCAGTTCTTC. It is translated as CASSLGSGVRNEQFF.

The rearrangement links TRBV12-3 or TRBV12-4 to TRBJ2-1; D perhaps matches TRBD1 (6 bases). This CDR3 is 13 amino acids long. With 6 bases removed from V and 3 bases from J, the gap between germline ends came to 9 bases. The CDR3 loop reads CASRETGYNEQFF. The DNA of the CDR3 is TGTGCCAGCAGGGAGACAGGCTACAATGAGCAGTTCTTC.

The CDR3 nucleotides read TGTGCCAGCAGCCTCCGGACAGGGGACACCGGGGAGCTGTTTTTT. Protein: CASSLRTGDTGELFF. This chain uses TRBV9 with TRBJ2-2; 9 bases are shared with TRBD1. Trimming removed 4 bases from V and 3 bases from J; junction bases left unmatched: 4. This CDR3 has 15 amino acids. CDR1 SGDLS and CDR2 YYNGEE come from the germline V gene.

This clone was counted at least ten times. Other DNA sequences of this sample code for an identical CDR3. The chain recombines TRBV7-3 with TRBJ2-1; D may be TRBD1 or TRBD2 (5 bases each). Germline V lookup: CDR1 SGHTA, CDR2 FQGTGA. The V end was cut by 1 base, the J end by 10 bases, with 5 bases between. The CDR3 totals 11 residues. DNA for the CDR3: TGTGCCAGCAGCTTAAGGGGGGAGCAGTTCTTC. Its protein product is CASSLRGEQFF.

This sequence joins TRBV11-3 and TRBJ1-1; D remains ambiguous. Germline V gene lookup returns CDR1 SGHNT and CDR2 YENEEA. The CDR3 spans 14 residues. The V gene lost 5 bases and the J gene lost 0 bases, with 10 bases spanning the gap. The CDR3 is CASSTGLMNTEAFF. In DNA, the CDR3 is TGTGCCAGCAGCACCGGTCTCATGAACACTGAAGCTTTCTTT.

This clone appeared many times. The chain uses TRBV21-1 and TRBJ2-1; the tabulated D call, TRBD2, remains unverified against the DNA. TRBV21-1 is classified as a pseudogene. This CDR3 is 16 amino acids long. CDR3 nucleotides: TGTGCCAGCAGCAAACAAACTAGCGGGGTATGGAATGAGCAGTTCTTC. Residues: CASSKQTSGVWNEQFF.

The rearrangement links TRBV4-1 to TRBJ2-7; 11 nucleotides match TRBD2. Unmatched junction bases numbered 9, after V lost 0 bases and J lost 5 bases. The CDR3 spans 17 residues. In germline, CDR1 is MGHRA, CDR2 YSYEKL. CDR3 sequence: CASSQDRLVAGGHEQYF. The CDR3 DNA sequence: TGCGCCAGCAGCCAAGATAGGTTGGTAGCGGGAGGGCACGAGCAGTACTTC.